This T cell receptor (beta chain) was recorded in a study of neurological immune-mediated disorders (dated by TCRdb to about 2019). Looking at the study overall: Among the roughly 34 multiple sclerosis patients, relapsing-remitting MS was present in 31 and secondary progressive MS was present in 3. Of the 70 or so subjects in the cohort, about 14 were HAM/TSP patients, roughly 35 were multiple sclerosis patients, and some 20 were healthy controls. Peripheral blood TCR-beta repertoires from patients with HTLV-I-associated myelopathy (HAM/TSP), patients with multiple sclerosis, and healthy controls were compared in the study using UMI-based sequencing. Alongside PBMC samples, the set of more than 80 TCR-beta libraries contained longitudinal samples, technical triplicates, and paired CD4+ and CD8+ T-cell subsets that had been sorted. Longitudinal HAM/TSP and healthy donors had 3 time-points each (about 3-45 month intervals).

cDNA was synthesized by template-switch 5'RACE using a primer carrying a 10-nucleotide random unique molecular identifier by which each TCR transcript was tagged. Over 180 million TCR-beta sequences, covering 15-18 subjects, were produced in each sequencing run. The RNeasy kit was used for extraction of total RNA. The KAPA Real-time Library Amplification kit was used to amplify TCR-beta VDJ regions with primers for the TCR constant region and the 5'RACE anchor. Sample indexes and Illumina adaptors were added in a first PCR, and a second PCR then increased library yield. The roughly 650 bp TCR product was size-selected on a 2% E-gel SizeSelection system after Ampure bead purification. Before pooling, library quality was checked on a Bioanalyzer, concentration was measured with Qubit, and libraries were quantified with the Kapa Library Quantification kit. Paired-end 2 x 150 bp sequencing of the libraries was performed on an Illumina HiSeq 2500. To increase sequence diversity, roughly 24-30% phiX was spiked into each library pool. The authors' analysis ran thus. The UMI-based MiGEC pipeline processed quality-filtered reads and removed over 80% of raw TCR sequences during error correction. IMGT germline references were used for aligning VDJ genes, and each clonotype was defined as a unique CDR3 amino acid sequence together with its V-J genes. VDJtools evaluated clonal expansion, Shannon diversity and CDR3 relatedness (CalcPairwiseDistances, ClusterSamples); CLCbio workbench built phylogenetic trees. Expanded clones were defined as having at least 8 unique UMIs, based on coefficient-of-variation modelling across technical triplicates. TCRdb's own reprocessing of the public reads used fastp at Q25 and MiXCR and kept productive beta chains. Each CDR3 protein gets just one entry, which takes the most common genes and DNA from the rows behind it. TCRdb, rather than the study authors, made the V and J calls. This sample has tens of thousands of distinct CDR3 sequences in its table, and approximately 4.6% of those were observed once. The ten largest clones represent 5% to 6% of the sample.

This clonotype was seen repeatedly, ten times or more. Its antigen has not been determined. Base quality data are lacking; no much larger clone is found one base away. The investigation overall reported the following: No identical CDR3 amino acid sequences were shared among expanded clones across subjects, suggesting private TCR-beta repertoires in all groups. TCR clonal expansion was highest in HAM/TSP patients and lowest in MS patients, with MS patients falling below even healthy controls. The MS cluster showed no association with clinical or MRI features, and the authors stated that larger cohorts are needed. In a phylogenetic analysis, the repertoires of 18 out of 34 MS patients fell into a single cluster of related CDR3 sequences, pointing to a possible signature at the repertoire level.

The CDR3, cysteine through phenylalanine, is 18 amino acids long. The retained sequence is limited to the CDR3, 54 bases, with the frame set at the first base. The V and J ends are trimmed by 0 bases and 0 bases, leaving 13 bases between them. The CDR1 and CDR2 encoded by the germline V gene are SGHRS and YFSETQ. Reading the label with the study, this specimen's time point is: longitudinal time-point 3. For unsorted PBMC libraries, 2 million PBMCs were used after storage in RNAlater at -80 degrees C until RNA extraction. Multiple sclerosis patients were enrolled in a US clinical protocol evaluating disease progression by magnetic resonance imaging. Peripheral blood was subjected to Ficoll-Hypaque density gradient centrifugation to isolate PBMCs, which were then cryopreserved in liquid nitrogen.

Sequencing was done on a sample of PBMCs. The V gene is TRBV5-1 and the J gene is TRBJ2-6; a weak D assignment points to TRBD2 (6 bases agree). The sequence derives from a woman aged 60 to 75 with multiple sclerosis. The CDR3 loop reads CASSLVGGEGSGANVLTF. The DNA sequence is TGCGCCAGCAGCTTGGTTGGAGGGGAAGGCTCTGGGGCCAACGTCCTGACTTTC.